This entry is about one TCR beta chain. Which antigen it targets is not known. The sample holds no much larger clone one base away, and base qualities are not on file. The sample comes from a study of blood T cell repertoires in COVID-19 (dated by TCRdb to the early 2020s). Background for the entire study: Samples from collaborators originated in the United States, Italy and Spain and spanned both the acute and convalescent phases of COVID-19. The material from the prospective study consisted of cDNA or gDNA derived from T cells, B-cell-depleted T cells, or PBMCs. The dataset comprised deeply sampled blood TCRbeta repertoires from subjects exposed to, actively infected with, or recovered from COVID-19. The repertoires were released in a freely available public database intended as a resource for research on the immune response to SARS-CoV-2. The samples were drawn from two sources: the first 160 participants of the ongoing ImmuneRACE study, and over 1,000 subjects contributed by 6 global collaborators. Sample metadata almost always included a de-identified subject ID, COVID-19 status, age in years and sex. Where available, HLA class I and class II types were taken from metadata supplied by the sample provider and were not determined by assay-based typing. Broader findings and caveats from the paper: The quantity of clinical and demographic metadata differed by source and by participant and was supplied without curation.

From its cysteine to its phenylalanine, the CDR3 spans 15 amino acids. The DNA shown is the 45-base CDR3, in frame from base 1. CDR1 MNHEY and CDR2 SVGAGI were looked up in the germline V gene. Germline trimming: 7 bases from V, 0 bases from J; junction bases outside gene matches: 6. TCRbeta CDR3 regions were amplified from genomic DNA by means of the immunoSEQ Assay, a bias-controlled multiplex PCR. In the source study's methods: The number of nucleated cells in each sample was estimated from the amplification of reference gene primers within the assay. Sequence reads were collapsed and filtered to measure the absolute abundance of every unique TCRbeta CDR3 rearrangement. For each sample, productive Simpson clonality was calculated as the square root of Simpson's diversity index over productive rearrangements. As stored in TCRdb, this immuneACCESS dataset retains in-frame rearrangements with V and J assigned. A fraction of the clones does not appear; measured against another copy, unresolved V genes explain less than half of the discrepancy, and the remainder lacks a known reason. V, J and clone size were drawn from that table, and D and trimming were deduced from the DNA. This sample has 84,000 or so clones in its table, and around four fifths of those were observed once. The ten largest make up under 20% of the sample.

Each collaborating institution followed its own protocols to collect whole blood in K2EDTA tubes. Collaborator samples were shipped for TCRbeta analysis as frozen whole blood, isolated PBMCs, or DNA extracted from either sample type. This chain joins TRBV6-5 to TRBJ1-5, with 7 bases matching TRBD1. What was sequenced was peripheral blood. The TCR was taken from a man older than 75 with active or convalescent COVID-19. CDR3 loop: CASKDREDSNQPQHF. The base sequence is TGTGCCAGCAAAGACAGGGAAGATAGCAATCAGCCCCAGCATTTT.